The source of this T cell receptor (beta chain) is a study of graft-versus-host responses after intestinal transplantation. Study-wide context: All recipients got anti-thymocyte globulin induction, then tacrolimus and steroids for approximately three years.

The CDR3 runs 17 residues. Germline CDR1 is SEHNR and CDR2 is FQNEAQ (reference sequence). The V end was cut by 3 bases, the J end by 3 bases, with 20 bases between. Points on this clone: Its antigen is still unknown.

The repertoire was sequenced with immunoSEQ multiplex PCR; TCRdb's copy has only in-frame clones and lacks some. The sample has 90,000 or so clones; 82% are singletons. This chain joins TRBV7-9 and TRBJ1-2, with D maybe TRBD1 (6 bases). The sample was unstimulated CD4+ T cells sorted from spleen or lymph node cells, taken before intestinal transplant. This TCR was sampled from a human donor who received an intestinal transplant. In DNA, the CDR3 is TGTGCCAGCAGCTTCGGCATCGGGGGGGCCAGGGACTATGGCTACACCTTC. This encodes CASSFGIGGARDYGYTF. The variable domain in full, completed from reference TRBV7-9 and TRBJ1-2, reads DTGVSQNPRHKITKRGQNVTFRCDPISEHNRLYWYRQTLGQGPEFLTYFQNEAQLEKSRLLSDRFSAERPKGSFSTLEIQRTEQGDSAMYLCASSFGIGGARDYGYTFGSGTRLTVV.